The next 28 T cell receptor beta chains were all read from a single sample in a study of regulatory and conventional T cells in RAG deficiency. TCRdb's table, derived via immunoSEQ multiplex PCR, lists solely in-frame clones and lacks some. The sample lists 9,400 or so clones, roughly 90% occurring once. Genomic DNA came from blood regulatory T cells gated CD4+ CD25-high CD127-low. These same records also appear under a second study, on regulatory T cells. That paper adds: The PCR used 52 TRBV and 13 TRBJ primers.

The material sequenced was Tregs sorted from blood. The source of these receptors is a human donor in good health.

The V gene is TRBV4-2, the J gene TRBJ2-4, with D maybe TRBD2 (6 bases). Per the germline V gene, CDR1 is LGHNA and CDR2 is YNFKEQ. The CDR3 runs 15 residues. V lost 0 bases and J lost 0, with 6 bases in between. DNA for the CDR3: TGTGCCAGCAGCCAAGAGGGACTAGCCAAAAACATTCAGTACTTC. It codes for CASSQEGLAKNIQYF.

The chain recombines TRBV5-8 with TRBJ2-7; 13 nucleotides line up with TRBD2. From germline, CDR1 is SGHTS and CDR2 YDEGEE. This CDR3 comprises 15 residues. With V trimmed by 4 bases and J by 2 bases, 3 bases remained unmatched. This chain's CDR3 is CASSKGLAGTYEQYF. The DNA of the CDR3 is TGTGCCAGCAGCAAGGGACTAGCGGGGACCTACGAGCAGTACTTC.

The rearrangement joins TRBV19 to TRBJ1-1; D may be TRBD1 (5 bases). Between the trimmed V and J ends, which lost 5 bases and 5 bases, there was a span of 27 bases. Germline CDR1 and CDR2: LNHDA and SQIVND (reference sequence). The CDR3 is 18 residues long. The DNA of the CDR3 is TGTGCCAGTAGTCGCGATGCCGGGACGGGGACCTCGGGTACTGAAGCTTTCTTT. Residues: CASSRDAGTGTSGTEAFF.

This chain's CDR3 is CASSPLTSRGDQPQHF. The DNA for the CDR3 is TGTGCCAGCAGCCCTCTAACATCCCGCGGGGATCAGCCCCAGCATTTT. The V and J genes are TRBV27 and TRBJ1-5; D gene ambiguous. Germline CDR1 reads MNHEY; CDR2 reads SMNVEV (reference sequence). Trimming shortened V by 6 bases and J by 5 bases, and 20 bases separated the two germline ends. The CDR3 extends over 16 amino acids.

The chain is built from TRBV7-2 and TRBJ2-7; tentative D call: TRBD1 (5 bases). V was shortened by 3 bases and J by 9 bases, with 12 bases between the two germline ends. CDR1 and CDR2 (germline): SGHTA, FQGNSA. The CDR3 contains 12 residues. CDR3 in amino acids: CASSFTGLVQYF. The CDR3 bases are TGTGCCAGCAGCTTTACAGGTTTGGTGCAGTACTTC.

The chain recombines TRBV30 with TRBJ1-4; no definite D call. The germline gives CDR1 GTSNPN, CDR2 SVGIG (reference sequence). The CDR3 runs to 14 residues. Between the trimmed V and J ends, which lost 0 bases and 7 bases, there was a span of 12 bases. The CDR3 nucleotides are TGTGCCTGGAGTGTACGCCCCGGAGGTGAAAAACTGTTTTTT. Amino acid sequence: CAWSVRPGGEKLFF.

This clone was counted once. The chain couples TRBV6-6 to TRBJ2-7; TRBD1 aligns across 10 bases. There are 14 residues in the CDR3. Germline V gene data show CDR1 as MNHNY and CDR2 as SVGAGI (reference sequence). V lost 7 bases and J lost 3; bases outside the gene matches: 6. CDR3 sequence reads: CASKLGQGIYEQYF. The CDR3 coding sequence is TGTGCCAGCAAATTGGGACAGGGGATCTACGAGCAGTACTTC.

The genes are TRBV11-3 and TRBJ2-5, with 9 positions matching TRBD2. From germline, CDR1 is SGHNT and CDR2 YENEEA. V shed 10 bases and J 4 bases; nucleotides not matched to a gene: 7. This CDR3 is 13 amino acids long. The chain's CDR3 is CATPGLARETQYF. The CDR3 bases are TGTGCCACTCCGGGACTAGCCAGAGAGACCCAGTACTTC. Filled out from reference TRBV11-3 and TRBJ2-5, the complete variable domain reads EAGVVQSPRYKIIEKKQPVAFWCNPISGHNTLYWYLQNLGQGPELLIRYENEEAVDDSQLPKDRFSAERLKGVDSTLKIQPAELGDSAVYLCATPGLARETQYFGPGTRLLVL.

This clone was observed a single time. The chain couples TRBV7-8 to TRBJ1-1, with D unclear. Germline CDR1 is SGHVS and CDR2 is FQNEAQ. This CDR3 spans 14 amino acids. The V end was cut by 5 bases, the J end by 2 bases, with 12 bases between. CDR3 in DNA: TGTGCCAGCAGCGCAGTACGGAGCAACACTGAAGCTTTCTTT. Translation gives CASSAVRSNTEAFF.

The chain employs TRBV2 and TRBJ2-7; tentatively, D is TRBD1 or TRBD2 (5 bases each). The germline V gene encodes CDR1 SNHLY and CDR2 FYNNEI. Trimming took 3 bases from V and 7 from J, leaving 19 bases between them. CDR3 length: 15 residues. DNA for the CDR3: TGTGCCAGCAGTGACAACAGGAGGAAGGGGTTTGAGCAGTACTTC. Translation: CASSDNRRKGFEQYF.

The rearrangement uses TRBV6-1 and TRBJ1-1, with 9 bases aligning to TRBD1. This CDR3 has 14 residues. From germline, CDR1 is MNHNS and CDR2 SASEGT. V gave up 10 bases and J gave up 5 bases; unmatched junction bases: 11. CDR3 sequence (DNA): TGTGCCACCATCCCGACAGGGGGGATTACTGAAGCTTTCTTT. It is translated as CATIPTGGITEAFF.

This sequence joins TRBV6-5 and TRBJ1-1; D unclear. V was pared by 0 bases and J by 1 base, with 0 bases between. CDR3 length: 12 residues. Germline values: CDR1 MNHEY, CDR2 SVGAGI. The chain's CDR3 is CASSYSNTEAFF. CDR3 sequence (DNA): TGTGCCAGCAGTTACTCGAACACTGAAGCTTTCTTT.

The chain combines TRBV19 with TRBJ2-2, with 10 bases that match TRBD2. The CDR3 sequence is 14 residues long. Germline V gene sequence: CDR1 LNHDA, CDR2 SQIVND (reference sequence). The J segment lost 9 bases and the V segment lost 7 bases, leaving 8 bases of the junction unmatched. The CDR3 here is CASTERGGPRELFF. As DNA, the CDR3 is TGTGCCAGTACGGAGCGGGGGGGCCCCCGGGAGCTGTTTTTT.

This chain uses TRBV19 with TRBJ2-6, with a tentative D call TRBD2 (6 bases). This CDR3 is built from 13 residues. Trimming cost V 9 bases and J 4 bases, with 10 bases left between them. Germline V gives CDR1 LNHDA, CDR2 SQIVND (reference sequence). The CDR3 DNA reads as TGTGCCAGCCACCGGGGGGGGGCCAACGTCCTGACTTTC. Protein: CASHRGGANVLTF.

The chain combines TRBV7-2 with TRBJ1-3; D unresolved. Germline assignment: CDR1 SGHTA and CDR2 FQGNSA. The CDR3 extends over 15 amino acids. Trimming cost V 5 bases and J 0 bases, with 11 bases left between them. CDR3 sequence: CASSKSGSSGNTIYF. The DNA of the CDR3 is TGTGCCAGCAGCAAATCGGGGTCCTCTGGAAACACCATATATTTT.

V usage is TRBV19 and J usage is TRBJ1-4; 9 bases are a match to TRBD1. Germline assignment: CDR1 LNHDA and CDR2 SQIVND (reference sequence). This CDR3 is 14 amino acids long. V dropped 6 bases and J dropped 3; count of bases not matched to a gene: 2. CDR3 residues: CASSRQGANEKLFF. CDR3 coding DNA: TGTGCCAGTAGCCGACAGGGGGCTAATGAAAAACTGTTTTTT. The full variable domain, in which reference TRBV19 and TRBJ1-4 provide the parts outside the CDR3, is DGGITQSPKYLFRKEGQNVTLSCEQNLNHDAMYWYRQDPGQGLRLIYYSQIVNDFQKGDIAEGYSVSREKKESFPLTVTSAQKNPTAFYLCASSRQGANEKLFFGSGTQLSVL.

The chain is built from TRBV7-3 and TRBJ2-5, with D maybe TRBD1 (6 bases). Deletions cut 5 bases from V and 3 bases from J, with 10 bases between. The CDR3 spans 13 residues. Germline V lookup: CDR1 SGHTA, CDR2 FQGTGA. CDR3 DNA: TGTGCCAGCAGCGTCACAGGGAAAGAGACCCAGTACTTC. Protein product: CASSVTGKETQYF.

This clone was seen once. The chain carries TRBV5-1 and TRBJ2-7; 7 bases are shared with TRBD1. The CDR3 is 14 residues long. Trimming removed 4 bases from V and 7 bases from J; junction bases left unmatched: 11. From germline, CDR1 is SGHRS and CDR2 YFSETQ. The CDR3 sequence is CASSGTVSFGEQYF. CDR3 nucleotides: TGCGCCAGCAGCGGGACAGTTTCTTTTGGGGAGCAGTACTTC. Combining the CDR3 with reference TRBV5-1 and TRBJ2-7 gives the whole variable domain KAGVTQTPRYLIKTRGQQVTLSCSPISGHRSVSWYQQTPGQGLQFLFEYFSETQRNKGNFPGRFSGRQFSNSRSEMNVSTLELGDSALYLCASSGTVSFGEQYFGPGTRLTVT.

This chain uses TRBV11-2 with TRBJ2-1; maybe TRBD2 (7 bases). The V end lost 3 bases, the J end lost 15 bases, and 15 bases lay between the germline ends. The CDR3 totals 12 residues. Germline lookup yields CDR1 SGHAT and CDR2 FQNNGV. The CDR3 loop reads CASSFLRGGTFF. In nucleotides, the CDR3 is TGTGCCAGCAGCTTCCTGAGGGGGGGTACGTTCTTC.

V usage is TRBV30 and J usage is TRBJ2-2; the match to TRBD2 covers 7 bases. The V gene's germline CDR1 is GTSNPN and CDR2 SVGIG (reference sequence). The CDR3 contains 14 residues. V lost 2 bases and J lost 8; bases outside the gene matches: 8. CDR3 region: CAWSRKRDQGELFF. Written as DNA, the CDR3 is TGTGCCTGGAGTAGAAAGCGGGATCAGGGGGAGCTGTTTTTT.

The chain carries TRBV29-1 and TRBJ1-2; 8 positions match TRBD1. There are 12 residues in the CDR3. V dropped 7 bases and J dropped 7; count of bases not matched to a gene: 8. CDR1 and CDR2 (germline): SQVTM, ANQGSEA. CDR3 coding DNA: TGCAGCGGTGGGACAGGTCGGGGTGGCTACACCTTC. Encoded protein: CSGGTGRGGYTF.

This clone occurred once. The chain carries TRBV5-4 and TRBJ2-2, with no clear D. Germline CDR1 SGHNT, CDR2 YYREEE (reference sequence). V was pared by 0 bases and J by 4 bases, with 7 bases between. This CDR3 contains 14 residues. CDR3 loop: CASSLASFTGELFF. CDR3 nucleotides: TGTGCCAGCAGCTTGGCCAGCTTCACCGGGGAGCTGTTTTTT. Combining the CDR3 with reference TRBV5-4 and TRBJ2-2 gives the whole variable domain ETGVTQSPTHLIKTRGQQVTLRCSSQSGHNTVSWYQQALGQGPQFIFQYYREEENGRGNFPPRFSGLQFPNYSSELNVNALELDDSALYLCASSLASFTGELFFGEGSRLTVL.

This clone was counted once. A read error may account for a junction end that differs from germline. The rearrangement links TRBV7-7 to TRBJ2-5; no definite D call. The V gene's germline CDR1 is SSHAT and CDR2 FNYEAQ (reference sequence). This CDR3 region has 13 residues. As DNA, the CDR3 is TGTGCTAGCAGCTTAGGACCGGGAGAGACCCAGTACTTC. Encoded protein: CASSLGPGETQYF.

The chain is built from TRBV6-6 and TRBJ2-5; D gene ambiguous. Trimming left V 6 bases short and J 0 bases short, with 11 bases between. CDR1 MNHNY and CDR2 SVGAGI come from the germline V gene (reference sequence). The CDR3 runs 14 residues. The CDR3 protein is CASRTHAYQETQYF. CDR3 in DNA: TGTGCCAGCAGGACTCACGCGTACCAAGAGACCCAGTACTTC.

This rearrangement joins TRBV7-6 to TRBJ1-1; 7 bases match TRBD1. Trimming took 4 bases from V and 4 from J; bases not matched to a gene: 9. The CDR3 loop spans 15 amino acids. Germline V lookup: CDR1 SGHVS, CDR2 FNYEAQ. The CDR3 loop reads CASSSARTGFTEAFF. The CDR3 DNA reads as TGTGCCAGCAGCTCAGCTCGGACAGGCTTCACTGAAGCTTTCTTT.

The chain joins TRBV27 to TRBJ1-1; D unresolved. This CDR3 is 17 amino acids long. Trimming pared 3 bases from V and 1 base from J, leaving 18 bases between. From germline, CDR1 is MNHEY and CDR2 SMNVEV (reference sequence). DNA of the CDR3: TGTGCCAGCAGTTTCCAGGTCATGGGGAGGTCGAACACTGAAGCTTTCTTT. It codes for CASSFQVMGRSNTEAFF.

The chain has TRBV5-4 and TRBJ2-7, with D maybe TRBD2 (6 bases). Trimming cost V 4 bases and J 0 bases, with 17 bases left between them. The CDR3 loop spans 16 amino acids. Germline CDR1 is SGHNT and CDR2 is YYREEE (reference sequence). The CDR3 is CASSLSGSAGSYEQYF. The CDR3 nucleotides are TGTGCCAGCAGCCTATCGGGGTCAGCGGGCTCCTACGAGCAGTACTTC.

The count of this clone is one. The chain carries TRBV28 and TRBJ1-2; weak D call: TRBD1 (5 bases). This CDR3 is built from 15 residues. The germline CDR1 and CDR2 sequences are MDHEN and SYDVKM. Trimming took 5 bases from V and 3 from J, leaving 16 bases between them. The CDR3 nucleotides read TGTGCCAGCAGTCCCCTTGGGTGGGGGTACTATGGCTACACCTTC. Its translation: CASSPLGWGYYGYTF.